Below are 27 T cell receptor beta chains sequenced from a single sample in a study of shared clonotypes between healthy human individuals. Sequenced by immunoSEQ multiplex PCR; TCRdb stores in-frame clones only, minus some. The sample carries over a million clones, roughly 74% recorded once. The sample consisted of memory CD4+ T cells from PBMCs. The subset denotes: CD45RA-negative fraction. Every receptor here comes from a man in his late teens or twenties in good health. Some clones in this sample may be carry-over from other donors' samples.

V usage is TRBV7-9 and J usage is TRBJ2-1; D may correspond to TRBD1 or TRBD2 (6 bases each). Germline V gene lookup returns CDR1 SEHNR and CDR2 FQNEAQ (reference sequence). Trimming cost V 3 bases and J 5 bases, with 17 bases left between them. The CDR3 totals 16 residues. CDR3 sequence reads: CASSFLMRDNHNEQFF. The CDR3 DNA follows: TGTGCCAGCAGCTTTTTAATGCGGGACAACCACAATGAGCAGTTCTTC.

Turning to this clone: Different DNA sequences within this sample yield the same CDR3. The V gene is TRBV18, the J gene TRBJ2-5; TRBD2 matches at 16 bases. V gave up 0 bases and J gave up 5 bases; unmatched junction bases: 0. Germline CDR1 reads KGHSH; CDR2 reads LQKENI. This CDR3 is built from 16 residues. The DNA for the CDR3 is TGTGCCAGCTCACCACCGGGACTAGCGGGAGGGGAGACCCAGTACTTC. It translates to CASSPPGLAGGETQYF.

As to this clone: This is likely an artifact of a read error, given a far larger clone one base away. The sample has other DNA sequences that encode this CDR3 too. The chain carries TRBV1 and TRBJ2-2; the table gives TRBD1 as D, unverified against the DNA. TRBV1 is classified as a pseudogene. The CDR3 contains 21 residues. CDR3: CTSSQSSAGTGGKTNTGELFF. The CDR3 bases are TGCACCAGCAGCCAATCCTCCGCCGGGACAGGGGGGAAAACGAACACCGGGGAGCTGTTTTTT.

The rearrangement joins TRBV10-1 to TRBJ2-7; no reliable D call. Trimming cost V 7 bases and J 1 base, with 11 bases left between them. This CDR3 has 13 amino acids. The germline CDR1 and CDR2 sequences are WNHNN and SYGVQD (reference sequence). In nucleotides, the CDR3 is TGCGCCAGCAATATGACGGAATCCTACGAGCAGTACTTC. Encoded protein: CASNMTESYEQYF.

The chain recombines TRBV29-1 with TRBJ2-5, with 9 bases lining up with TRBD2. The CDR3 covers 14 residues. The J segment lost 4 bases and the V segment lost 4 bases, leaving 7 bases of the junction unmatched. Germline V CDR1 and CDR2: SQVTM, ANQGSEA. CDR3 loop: CSVVVSGRPETQYF. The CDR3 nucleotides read TGCAGCGTTGTTGTTAGCGGGAGACCAGAGACCCAGTACTTC.

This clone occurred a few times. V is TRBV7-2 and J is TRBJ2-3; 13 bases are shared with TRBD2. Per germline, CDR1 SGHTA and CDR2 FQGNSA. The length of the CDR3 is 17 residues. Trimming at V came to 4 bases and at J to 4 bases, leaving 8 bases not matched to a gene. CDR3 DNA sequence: TGTGCCAGCAGCTACCGGACTAGCGGGAGTGTCGCAGATACGCAGTATTTT. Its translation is CASSYRTSGSVADTQYF.

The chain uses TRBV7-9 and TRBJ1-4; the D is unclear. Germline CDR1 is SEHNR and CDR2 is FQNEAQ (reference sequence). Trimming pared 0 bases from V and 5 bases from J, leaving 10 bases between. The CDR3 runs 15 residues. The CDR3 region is CASSLALGRNEKLFF. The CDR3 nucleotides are TGTGCCAGCAGCTTAGCGCTGGGGAGGAATGAAAAACTGTTTTTT.

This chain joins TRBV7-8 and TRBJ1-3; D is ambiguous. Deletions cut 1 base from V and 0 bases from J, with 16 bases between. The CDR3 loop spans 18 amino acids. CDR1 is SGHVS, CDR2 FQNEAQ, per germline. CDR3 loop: CASSLEGSYYYSGNTIYF. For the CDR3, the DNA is TGTGCCAGCAGCTTAGAGGGAAGCTACTATTACTCTGGAAACACCATATATTTT.

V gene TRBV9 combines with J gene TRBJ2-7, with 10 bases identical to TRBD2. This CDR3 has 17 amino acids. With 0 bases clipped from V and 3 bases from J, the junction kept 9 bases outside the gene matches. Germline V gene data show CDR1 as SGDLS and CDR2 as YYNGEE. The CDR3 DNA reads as TGTGCCAGCAGCGTAGACCGACTAGCGGGTATTAACTACGAGCAGTACTTC. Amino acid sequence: CASSVDRLAGINYEQYF.

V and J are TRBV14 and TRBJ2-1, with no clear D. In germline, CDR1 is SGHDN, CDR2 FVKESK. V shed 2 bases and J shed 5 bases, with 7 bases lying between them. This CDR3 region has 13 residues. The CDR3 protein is CASSQYWDNEQFF. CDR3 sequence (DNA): TGTGCCAGCAGCCAATACTGGGACAATGAGCAGTTCTTC. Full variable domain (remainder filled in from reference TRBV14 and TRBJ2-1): EAGVTQFPSHSVIEKGQTVTLRCDPISGHDNLYWYRRVMGKEIKFLLHFVKESKQDESGMPNNRFLAERTGGTYSTLKVQPAELEDSGVYFCASSQYWDNEQFFGPGTRLTVL.

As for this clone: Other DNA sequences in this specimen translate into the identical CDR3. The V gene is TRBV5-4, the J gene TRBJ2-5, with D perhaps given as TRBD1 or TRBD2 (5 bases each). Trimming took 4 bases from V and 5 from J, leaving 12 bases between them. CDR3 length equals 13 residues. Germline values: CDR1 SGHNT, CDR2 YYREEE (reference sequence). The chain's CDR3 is CASSLRGEETQYF. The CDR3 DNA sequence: TGTGCCAGCAGCCTTCGAGGGGAGGAGACCCAGTACTTC.

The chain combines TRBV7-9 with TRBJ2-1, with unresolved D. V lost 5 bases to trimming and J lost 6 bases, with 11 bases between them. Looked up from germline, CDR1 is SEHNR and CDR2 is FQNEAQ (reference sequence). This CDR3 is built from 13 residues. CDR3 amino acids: CASSPQSLNEQFF. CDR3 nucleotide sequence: TGTGCCAGCAGCCCTCAATCCCTCAATGAGCAGTTCTTC.

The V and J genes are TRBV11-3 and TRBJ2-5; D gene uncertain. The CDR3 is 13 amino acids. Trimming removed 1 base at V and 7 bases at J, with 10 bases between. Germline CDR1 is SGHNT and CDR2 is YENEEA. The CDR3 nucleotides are TGTGCCAGCAGCTTAGGTGGCGCAGGGACCCAGTACTTC. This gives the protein CASSLGGAGTQYF.

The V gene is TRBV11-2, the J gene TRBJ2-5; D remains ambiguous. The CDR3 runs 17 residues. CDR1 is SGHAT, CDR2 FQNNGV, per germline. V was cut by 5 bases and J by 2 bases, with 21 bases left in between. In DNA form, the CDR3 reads TGTGCCAGCAGCCCCCGGTTTAGTAGCACCGCTCAAGAGACCCAGTACTTC. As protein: CASSPRFSSTAQETQYF.

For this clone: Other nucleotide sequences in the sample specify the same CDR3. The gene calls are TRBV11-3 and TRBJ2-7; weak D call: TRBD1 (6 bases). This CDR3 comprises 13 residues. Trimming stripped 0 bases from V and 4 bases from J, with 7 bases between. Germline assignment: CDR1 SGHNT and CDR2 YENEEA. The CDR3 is CASSLERGYEQYF. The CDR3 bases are TGTGCCAGCAGCTTAGAAAGGGGGTACGAGCAGTACTTC.

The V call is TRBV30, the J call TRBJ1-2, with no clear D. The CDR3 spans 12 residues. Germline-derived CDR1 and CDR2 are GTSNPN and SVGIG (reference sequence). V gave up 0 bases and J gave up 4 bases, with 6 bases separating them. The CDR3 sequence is CAWSVVAYGYTF. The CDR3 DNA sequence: TGTGCCTGGAGTGTAGTCGCCTATGGCTACACCTTC.

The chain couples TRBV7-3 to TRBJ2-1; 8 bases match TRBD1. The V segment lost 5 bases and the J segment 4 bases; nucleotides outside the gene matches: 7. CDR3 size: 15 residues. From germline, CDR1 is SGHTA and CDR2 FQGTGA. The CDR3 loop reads CASSQGTGEYNEQFF. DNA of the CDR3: TGTGCCAGCAGCCAAGGGACAGGAGAGTACAATGAGCAGTTCTTC.

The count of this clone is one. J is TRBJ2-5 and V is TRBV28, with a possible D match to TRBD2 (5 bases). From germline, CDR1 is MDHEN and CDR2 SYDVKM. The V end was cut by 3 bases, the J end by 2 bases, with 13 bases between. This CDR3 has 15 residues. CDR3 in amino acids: CASSLPSGPQETQYF. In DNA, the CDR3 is TGTGCCAGCAGTTTGCCCAGCGGACCTCAAGAGACCCAGTACTTC.

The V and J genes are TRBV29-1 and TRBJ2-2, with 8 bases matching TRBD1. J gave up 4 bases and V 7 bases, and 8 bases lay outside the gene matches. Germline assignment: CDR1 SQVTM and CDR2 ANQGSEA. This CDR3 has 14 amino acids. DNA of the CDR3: TGCAGCGCCTGGGGACAGGCGGGCACCGGGGAGCTGTTTTTT. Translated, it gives CSAWGQAGTGELFF.

The CDR3 DNA follows: TGTGCCAGTACCCTCTCGGGGGACAGGCGCTATGGCTACACCTTC. Translation: CASTLSGDRRYGYTF. V usage is TRBV19 and J usage is TRBJ1-2; 8 bases fit TRBD1. The junction had 11 bases not matched to a gene; V was cut back by 7 bases and J by 4 bases. Germline CDR1 is LNHDA and CDR2 is SQIVND (reference sequence). The CDR3 spans 15 residues.

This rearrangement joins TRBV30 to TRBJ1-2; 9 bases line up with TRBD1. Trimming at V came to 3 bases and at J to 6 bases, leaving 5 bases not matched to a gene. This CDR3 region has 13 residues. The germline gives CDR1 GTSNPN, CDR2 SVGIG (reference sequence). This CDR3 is CAWRNRDRDGYTF. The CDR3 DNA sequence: TGTGCCTGGAGAAACCGGGACAGGGATGGCTACACCTTC.

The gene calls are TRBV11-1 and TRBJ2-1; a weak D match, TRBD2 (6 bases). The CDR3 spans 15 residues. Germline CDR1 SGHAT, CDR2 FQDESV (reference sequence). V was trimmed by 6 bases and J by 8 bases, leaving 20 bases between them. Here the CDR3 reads CASRDLRDSTDEQFF. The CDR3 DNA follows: TGTGCCAGCAGGGACCTACGGGACTCAACCGATGAGCAGTTCTTC.

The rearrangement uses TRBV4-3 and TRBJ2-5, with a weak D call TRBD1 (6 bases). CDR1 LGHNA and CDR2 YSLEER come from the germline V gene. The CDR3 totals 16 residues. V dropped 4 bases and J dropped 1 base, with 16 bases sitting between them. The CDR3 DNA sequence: TGCGCCAGCAGCCGACAGGTTGGACCCTTCCAAGAGACCCAGTACTTC. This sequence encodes CASSRQVGPFQETQYF.

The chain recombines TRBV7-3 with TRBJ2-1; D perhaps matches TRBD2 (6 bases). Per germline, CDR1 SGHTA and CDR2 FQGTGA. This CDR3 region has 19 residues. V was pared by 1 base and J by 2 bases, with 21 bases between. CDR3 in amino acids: CASSLRVFWGRQTYNEQFF. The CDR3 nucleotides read TGTGCCAGCAGCTTAAGGGTGTTCTGGGGGAGGCAAACCTACAATGAGCAGTTCTTC.

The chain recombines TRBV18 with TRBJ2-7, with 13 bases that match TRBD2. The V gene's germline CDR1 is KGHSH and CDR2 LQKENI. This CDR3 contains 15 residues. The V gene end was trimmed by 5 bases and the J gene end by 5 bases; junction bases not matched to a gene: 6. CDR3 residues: CASSEGLAGNHEQYF. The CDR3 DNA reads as TGTGCCAGCTCAGAGGGACTAGCGGGAAACCACGAGCAGTACTTC.

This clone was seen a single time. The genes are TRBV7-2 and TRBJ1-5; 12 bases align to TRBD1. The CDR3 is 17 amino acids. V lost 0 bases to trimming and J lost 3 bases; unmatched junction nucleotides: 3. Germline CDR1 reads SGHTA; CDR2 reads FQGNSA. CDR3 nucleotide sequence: TGTGCCAGCAGCTTAGCCGGGACAGGGGGCATCAATCAGCCCCAGCATTTT. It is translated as CASSLAGTGGINQPQHF.

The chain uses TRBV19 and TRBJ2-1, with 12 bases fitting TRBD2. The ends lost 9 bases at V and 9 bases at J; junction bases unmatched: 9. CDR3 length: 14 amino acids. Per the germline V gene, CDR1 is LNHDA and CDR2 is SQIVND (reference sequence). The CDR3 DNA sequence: TGTGCCAGCTCTAGCGGGAGGGCCGGGGGTGAGCAGTTCTTC. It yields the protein CASSSGRAGGEQFF.